This T cell receptor (beta chain) was profiled in a study of cytomegalovirus exposure and HLA in healthy donors. V was pared by 7 bases and J by 3 bases, with 13 bases of the junction left unmatched. From germline, CDR1 is SGHDT and CDR2 YYEEEE. The CDR3 contains 17 residues. About this clone itself: The antigen remains undetermined.

The PCR employed 60 Vbeta primers together with 13 Jbeta primers. The repertoire was sequenced with immunoSEQ multiplex PCR; TCRdb's copy has only in-frame clones and lacks some. In the table there are about 150,000 clones, around 75% of which are singletons. Whole-study findings and limits: Near-uniform donor sequencing depth was presumed by presence/absence analyses. According to the study, 180 or so TCR beta chains were cytomegalovirus-associated. It was reported that the classifier diagnosed cytomegalovirus status with high specificity and sensitivity in both the original and validation cohorts.

V and J are TRBV5-6 and TRBJ2-1; TRBD2 aligns across 10 bases. What was sequenced was PBMCs. The TCR sequence derives from a man aged 30 to 45 in good health and CMV-seropositive. The CDR3: CASAELAGAPGYNEQFF. CDR3 sequence (DNA): TGTGCCAGCGCCGAGCTAGCGGGGGCCCCGGGCTACAATGAGCAGTTCTTC.